This TCR beta chain was recorded in a study of T cell changes during pregnancy in multiple sclerosis. With V trimmed by 5 bases and J by 0 bases, 9 bases remained unmatched. CDR1 and CDR2 from the germline V gene are LNHDA and SQIVND (reference sequence). The CDR3 has 16 amino acids. Some clones are missing from TCRdb's copy, which holds only in-frame ones; the method was immunoSEQ multiplex PCR. This repertoire shows about 44,000 clones, about 96% found once; its top ten account for roughly 0.8%. The clonotype was recovered from a female donor with multiple sclerosis, enrolled in a pregnancy study. This specimen consisted of peripheral blood, obtained in the second trimester of pregnancy. The chain combines TRBV19 with TRBJ2-7; TRBD1 matches 8 bases. The CDR3: CASSGDRLGSSYEQYF. In nucleotides, the CDR3 is TGTGCCAGTAGTGGGGACAGGCTCGGAAGCTCCTACGAGCAGTACTTC.